This T cell receptor (beta chain) was captured by sequencing in a study of T cells after yellow fever vaccination. This clonotype has only a few counts. TCRdb recomputed calls from the 5' RACE reads with MiXCR, one row per CDR3 protein. The sample holds 300,000 to 350,000 distinct CDR3 sequences, roughly 4% seen once. V was pared by 6 bases and J by 1 base, with 7 bases between. This CDR3 region has 12 residues. CDR1 and CDR2 (germline): SNHLY, FYNNEI. The V gene is TRBV2, the J gene TRBJ2-7; D might be TRBD1 (6 bases). The sequence came from a man younger than 30 who received the YFV17D yellow fever vaccine. The material was PBMCs, obtained 5 days after the yellow fever booster vaccination. Written as DNA, the CDR3 is TGTGCCAGCAGAGGGACATCCTACGAGCAGTACTTC. It specifies CASRGTSYEQYF.